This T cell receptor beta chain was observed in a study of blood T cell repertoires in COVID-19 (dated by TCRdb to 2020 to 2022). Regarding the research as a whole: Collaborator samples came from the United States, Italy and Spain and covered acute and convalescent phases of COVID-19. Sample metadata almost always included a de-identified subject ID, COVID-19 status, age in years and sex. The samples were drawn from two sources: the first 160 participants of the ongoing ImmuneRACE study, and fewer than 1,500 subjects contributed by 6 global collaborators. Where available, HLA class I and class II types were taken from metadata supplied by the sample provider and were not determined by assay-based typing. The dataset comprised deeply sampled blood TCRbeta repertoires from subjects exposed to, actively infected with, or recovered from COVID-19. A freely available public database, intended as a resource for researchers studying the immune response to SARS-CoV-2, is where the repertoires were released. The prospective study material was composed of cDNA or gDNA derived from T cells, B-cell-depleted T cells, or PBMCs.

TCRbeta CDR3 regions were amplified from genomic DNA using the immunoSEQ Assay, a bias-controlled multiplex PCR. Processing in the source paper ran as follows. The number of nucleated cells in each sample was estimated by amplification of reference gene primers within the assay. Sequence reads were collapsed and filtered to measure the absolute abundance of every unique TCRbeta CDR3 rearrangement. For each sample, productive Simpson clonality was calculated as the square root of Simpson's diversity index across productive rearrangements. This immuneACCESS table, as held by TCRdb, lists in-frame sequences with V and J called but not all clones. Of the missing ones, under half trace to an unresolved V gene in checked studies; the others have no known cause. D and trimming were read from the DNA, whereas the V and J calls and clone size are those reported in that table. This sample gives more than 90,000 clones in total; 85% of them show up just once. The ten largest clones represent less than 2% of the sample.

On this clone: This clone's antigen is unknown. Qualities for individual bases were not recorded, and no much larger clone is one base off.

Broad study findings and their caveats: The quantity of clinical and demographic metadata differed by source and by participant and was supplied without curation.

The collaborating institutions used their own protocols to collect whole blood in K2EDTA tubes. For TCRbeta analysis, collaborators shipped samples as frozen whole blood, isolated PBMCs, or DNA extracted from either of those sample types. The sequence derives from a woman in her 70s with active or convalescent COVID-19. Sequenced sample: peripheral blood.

The nucleotides are TGTGCCAGTAGTATAGGACAGGGTAACTATGGCTACACCTTC. Its product reads: CASSIGQGNYGYTF. This chain is built from TRBV19 and TRBJ1-2; the junction holds 7 bases that match TRBD1. The junction shows trimming of 1 base on V and 1 base on J, and the gene matches do not reach 0 bases of it. The CDR3 runs 14 residues from the cysteine to the phenylalanine. The CDR3 DNA has 42 bases and is translated from base 1. CDR1 and CDR2 were assigned from the germline V gene (reference sequence) as LNHDA and SQIVND.